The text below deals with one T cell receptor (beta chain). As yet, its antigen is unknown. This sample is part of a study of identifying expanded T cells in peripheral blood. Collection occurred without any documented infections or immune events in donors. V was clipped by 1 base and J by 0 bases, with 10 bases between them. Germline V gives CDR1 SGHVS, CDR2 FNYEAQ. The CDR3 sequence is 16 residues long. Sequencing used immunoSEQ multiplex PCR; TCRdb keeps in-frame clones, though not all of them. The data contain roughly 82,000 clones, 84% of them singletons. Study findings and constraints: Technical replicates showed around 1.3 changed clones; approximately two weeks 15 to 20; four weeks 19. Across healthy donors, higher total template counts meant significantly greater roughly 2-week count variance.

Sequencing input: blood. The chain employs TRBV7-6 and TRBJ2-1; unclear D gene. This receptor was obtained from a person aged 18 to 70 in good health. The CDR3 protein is CASSLDSLSSYNEQFF. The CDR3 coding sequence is TGTGCCAGCAGCTTAGACAGCCTCTCCTCCTACAATGAGCAGTTCTTC.